The sequence of this T cell receptor beta chain was determined in a study of preoperative IRX-2 immunotherapy in early breast cancer. This clone has a single count. Stated treatment: preoperative locoregional IRX-2 cytokine immunotherapy. Samples came from a phase Ib trial of preoperative locoregional IRX-2 cytokine immunotherapy. The data were produced by immunoSEQ multiplex PCR, yet TCRdb's version contains in-frame clones alone and is incomplete. The sample contains around 680 clones, 72% of which appear only once. Germline V gene sequence: CDR1 LNHNV, CDR2 YYDKDF (reference sequence). The V end lost 1 base, the J end lost 7 bases, and 17 bases lay between the germline ends. CDR3 size: 17 residues.

V gene TRBV15 combines with J gene TRBJ1-6; D is undetermined. The receptor was isolated from a human donor with breast cancer. The input for sequencing was lymph node tissue, taken before IRX-2 immunotherapy. The CDR3 sequence is CATSRGKRELPNSPLHF. As DNA, the CDR3 is TGTGCCACCAGCAGAGGGAAGAGAGAGCTCCCCAATTCACCCCTCCACTTT.